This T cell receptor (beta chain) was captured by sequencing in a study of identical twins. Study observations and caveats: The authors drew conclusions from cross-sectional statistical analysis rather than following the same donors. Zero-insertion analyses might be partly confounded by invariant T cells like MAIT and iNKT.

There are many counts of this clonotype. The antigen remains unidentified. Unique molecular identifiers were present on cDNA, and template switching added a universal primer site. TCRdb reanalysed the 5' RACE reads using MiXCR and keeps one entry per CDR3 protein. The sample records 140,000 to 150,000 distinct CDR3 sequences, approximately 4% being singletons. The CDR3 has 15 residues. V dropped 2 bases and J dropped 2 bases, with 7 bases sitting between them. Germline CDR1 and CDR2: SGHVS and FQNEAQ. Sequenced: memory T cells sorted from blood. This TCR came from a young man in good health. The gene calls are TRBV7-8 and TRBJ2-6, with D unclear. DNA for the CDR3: TGTGCCAGCAGCTTAAACAGACCTGGGGCCAACGTCCTGACTTTC. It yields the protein CASSLNRPGANVLTF.